This TCR beta chain came from a study of T cell changes during pregnancy in multiple sclerosis. Produced via immunoSEQ multiplex PCR; TCRdb's table is partial and in-frame only. The table has 50,000 to 55,000 clones, around 90% seen once. Germline-derived CDR1 and CDR2 are SNHLY and FYNNEI. V dropped 5 bases and J dropped 6 bases, with 16 bases sitting between them. The CDR3 has 14 amino acids. V is TRBV2 and J is TRBJ1-1; D not certain. This material consisted of CD4+ T cells from peripheral blood mononuclear cells, taken in the third trimester of pregnancy. The TCR sequence derives from a female donor with multiple sclerosis, enrolled in a pregnancy study. The chain's CDR3 is CASSSNPGLAEAFF. CDR3 DNA: TGTGCCAGCAGTTCGAACCCCGGGTTGGCTGAAGCTTTCTTT.